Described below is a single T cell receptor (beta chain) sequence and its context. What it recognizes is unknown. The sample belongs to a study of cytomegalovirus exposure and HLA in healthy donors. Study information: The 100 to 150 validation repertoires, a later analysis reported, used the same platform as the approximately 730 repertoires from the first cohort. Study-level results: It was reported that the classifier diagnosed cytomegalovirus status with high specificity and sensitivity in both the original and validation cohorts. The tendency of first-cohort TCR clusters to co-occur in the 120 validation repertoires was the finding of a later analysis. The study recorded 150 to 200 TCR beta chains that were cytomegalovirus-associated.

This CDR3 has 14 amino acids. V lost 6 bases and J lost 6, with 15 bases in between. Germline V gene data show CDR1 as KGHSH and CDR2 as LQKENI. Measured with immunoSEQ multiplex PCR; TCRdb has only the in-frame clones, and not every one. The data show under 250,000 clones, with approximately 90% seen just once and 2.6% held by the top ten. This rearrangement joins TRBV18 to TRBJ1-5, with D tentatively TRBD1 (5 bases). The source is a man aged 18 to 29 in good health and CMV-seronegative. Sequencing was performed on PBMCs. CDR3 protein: CASSDQGYSQPQHF. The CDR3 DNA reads TGTGCCAGCTCGGATCAGGGATACAGTCAGCCCCAGCATTTT.